This entry concerns a single T cell receptor beta chain. Its antigen is not known. The sample belongs to a study of T cell repertoires in ileal Crohn's disease. Study-level background: Per sample, roughly 500 nanograms of biopsy DNA were TCRB immunosequenced.

Documented time point: inflamed ileum from the surgical specimen. Included were adult ileal or ileocolonic Crohn's patients indicated for ileocolonic resection. TCRdb's table, derived via immunoSEQ multiplex PCR, lists solely in-frame clones and lacks some. The table has 13,000 or so clones, less than 80% seen once; the top ten hold around 13%. Study results and caveats: Mucosal expansions were suggested to be mainly CD8 T cells. Active smokers at surgery had more clonal expansions than non-smokers.

The sample comprised ileal tissue. The sequence came from an adult with Crohn's disease.

The CDR3 loop is CASSLTGNRDPQFF. CDR3 bases: TGTGCCAGCAGCTTAACGGGTAACAGGGACCCGCAGTTCTTC. This chain uses TRBV7-3 with TRBJ2-1; the D gene is possibly TRBD1 (6 bases). Germline V CDR1 and CDR2: SGHTA, FQGTGA. Trimming stripped 0 bases from V and 12 bases from J, with 15 bases between. The CDR3 consists of 14 residues. Complete variable domain (other parts from reference TRBV7-3 and TRBJ2-1): GAGVSQTPSNKVTEKGKYVELRCDPISGHTALYWYRQSLGQGPEFLIYFQGTGAADDSGLPNDRFFAVRPEGSVSTLKIQRTERGDSAVYLCASSLTGNRDPQFFGPGTRLTVL.